These T cell receptor beta chains were read from a single sample in a study of T cells expressing NK-cell markers. TCRdb re-analyzed the 5' RACE reads; it lists each CDR3 protein once, without DNA. The repertoire shows 400,000 to 500,000 distinct CDR3 sequences; the top ten hold roughly 8%. The sample comprised blood T cells: a sorted CD56 or NKG2C T cell subset, CD4+ or CD8+ T cells, or bulk PBMC T cells (not recorded which). The receptors originated from a woman aged 18 to 75 in good health. Each CDR3 is given with its conserved first and last residue.

j_call: TRBJ2-3
v_call: TRBV4-3
cdr3_aa: CASSQLGPLTDTQYF

j_call: TRBJ1-1
v_call: TRBV20-1
cdr3_aa: CSARTGAGTEAFF

j_call: TRBJ2-5
v_call: TRBV5-1
cdr3_aa: CASSLAASYQETQYF

j_call: TRBJ2-1
v_call: TRBV4-2
cdr3_aa: CASSQYEATSFTYNEQFF

j_call: TRBJ1-1
v_call: TRBV6-2/TRBV6-3
cdr3_aa: CASSARGGRNTEAFF

j_call: TRBJ1-1
v_call: TRBV20-1
cdr3_aa: CSPHVNQGLNTEAFF

j_call: TRBJ1-4
v_call: TRBV5-1
cdr3_aa: CASSRTSVANEKLFF

j_call: TRBJ2-3
v_call: TRBV5-1
cdr3_aa: CASSYSGGPLDTQYF

j_call: TRBJ2-5
v_call: TRBV12-3/TRBV12-4
cdr3_aa: CASSLGTGGVGETQYF

j_call: TRBJ1-2
v_call: TRBV9
cdr3_aa: CASSGDRVNYGYTF

j_call: TRBJ1-2
v_call: TRBV20-1
cdr3_aa: CSAKGQGFYGYTF

j_call: TRBJ2-5
v_call: TRBV7-2
cdr3_aa: CASSSSGGVGRVETQYF

j_call: TRBJ2-3
v_call: TRBV7-9
cdr3_aa: CASSAPGAGGITDTQYF

j_call: TRBJ1-1
v_call: TRBV5-1
cdr3_aa: CASSLQDGAEAFF

j_call: TRBJ1-2
v_call: TRBV4-3
cdr3_aa: CASSQRPTYGYTF

j_call: TRBJ2-4
v_call: TRBV11-1
cdr3_aa: CASSLQGNIQYF

j_call: TRBJ1-4
v_call: TRBV29-1
cdr3_aa: CSSFWGEKLFF

j_call: TRBJ1-5
v_call: TRBV7-9
cdr3_aa: CASSLESGTEPQHF

j_call: TRBJ1-2
v_call: TRBV7-2
cdr3_aa: CASRPDGNYGYTF

j_call: TRBJ2-3
v_call: TRBV5-5
cdr3_aa: CASSHITGTDTQYF

j_call: TRBJ2-3
v_call: TRBV9
cdr3_aa: CASSAGTDTQYF

j_call: TRBJ2-3
v_call: TRBV12-3/TRBV12-4
cdr3_aa: CASSPPIGAASTDTQYF

j_call: TRBJ1-2
v_call: TRBV12-3/TRBV12-4
cdr3_aa: CASSFETRQGYYGYTF

j_call: TRBJ2-1
v_call: TRBV30
cdr3_aa: CAWSAPPNEQFF

j_call: TRBJ2-2
v_call: TRBV12-3/TRBV12-4
cdr3_aa: CASSQSGSNTGELFF

j_call: TRBJ1-4
v_call: TRBV12-3/TRBV12-4
cdr3_aa: CASSLWGSTNEKLFF

j_call: TRBJ2-1
v_call: TRBV19
cdr3_aa: CASKWGGGNEQFF

j_call: TRBJ1-2
v_call: TRBV7-3
cdr3_aa: CANSTEPNYGYTF

j_call: TRBJ1-4
v_call: TRBV6-5
cdr3_aa: CASSYLGVEGEKLFF

j_call: TRBJ2-5
v_call: TRBV20-1
cdr3_aa: CRASGGQETQYF

j_call: TRBJ1-1
v_call: TRBV4-3
cdr3_aa: CASSQETATEEAFF

j_call: TRBJ2-3
v_call: TRBV24-1
cdr3_aa: CATSDPGLAGAKGDTQYF

j_call: TRBJ2-3
v_call: TRBV12-3/TRBV12-4
cdr3_aa: CASSFPQGSTDTQYF

j_call: TRBJ2-2
v_call: TRBV12-3/TRBV12-4
cdr3_aa: CASSLGPELFF

j_call: TRBJ1-2
v_call: TRBV10-2
cdr3_aa: CASQGNYGYTF

j_call: TRBJ2-1
v_call: TRBV7-2
cdr3_aa: CASKNRAHNEQFF

j_call: TRBJ2-5
v_call: TRBV7-9
cdr3_aa: CASRPQGAGGQETQYF

j_call: TRBJ2-4
v_call: TRBV12-3/TRBV12-4
cdr3_aa: CASSLTAKNIQYF

j_call: TRBJ2-1
v_call: TRBV20-1
cdr3_aa: CSARDRNLEQFF

j_call: TRBJ2-6
v_call: TRBV23-1
cdr3_aa: CASSPLDRNHSGANVLTF

j_call: TRBJ2-7
v_call: TRBV9
cdr3_aa: CASSVDNLASYEQYF

j_call: TRBJ2-7
v_call: TRBV10-3
cdr3_aa: CAITGTPSSYEQYF

j_call: TRBJ2-3
v_call: TRBV5-1
cdr3_aa: CASSPQSEDTQYF

j_call: TRBJ2-1
v_call: TRBV24-1
cdr3_aa: CATSDAVGNEQFF

j_call: TRBJ2-1
v_call: TRBV18
cdr3_aa: CASSPLGDSGDEQFF

j_call: TRBJ2-7
v_call: TRBV7-9
cdr3_aa: CASSLVASGSYEQYF

j_call: TRBJ2-7
v_call: TRBV7-2
cdr3_aa: CASSLGQPRLSGYEQYF

j_call: TRBJ2-3
v_call: TRBV7-6
cdr3_aa: CASSHSGTFTDTQYF

j_call: TRBJ2-2
v_call: TRBV15
cdr3_aa: CATSLTSGRAGELFF

j_call: TRBJ2-1
v_call: TRBV20-1
cdr3_aa: CSASTSGDSYNEQFF

j_call: TRBJ2-3
v_call: TRBV7-3
cdr3_aa: CASSIPPDTQYF

j_call: TRBJ2-7
v_call: TRBV20-1
cdr3_aa: CSAPPTGETYYEQYF

j_call: TRBJ2-3
v_call: TRBV4-3
cdr3_aa: CASSEAILTDTQYF

j_call: TRBJ2-5
v_call: TRBV20-1
cdr3_aa: CSAPMTGFETQYF

j_call: TRBJ1-5
v_call: TRBV16
cdr3_aa: CASSQSGGEQPQHF

j_call: TRBJ2-1
v_call: TRBV24-1
cdr3_aa: CATRDRGNEQFF

j_call: TRBJ2-2
v_call: TRBV6-1
cdr3_aa: CATSGTSGNTGELFF